This T cell receptor beta chain was retrieved from a study of shared clonotypes between healthy human individuals. Per germline, CDR1 SGHTA and CDR2 FQGTGA. The CDR3 has 15 amino acids. The V gene end was trimmed by 1 base and the J gene end by 3 bases; junction bases not matched to a gene: 3. Produced via immunoSEQ multiplex PCR; TCRdb's table is partial and in-frame only. The data show over a million clones, about 84% seen once. The table lists this clone with a count of one. Specimen: memory CD4+ T cells from PBMCs. This sample's subset: CD45RA-negative fraction. The chain links TRBV7-3 to TRBJ2-3, with 8 nucleotides matching TRBD2. This TCR came from a man aged 18-30 years in good health. Some clones in this sample may be carry-over from other donors' samples. The DNA for the CDR3 is TGTGCCAGCAGCTTAAGGGCTAGCGGGACAGATACGCAGTATTTT. As protein: CASSLRASGTDTQYF.